This T cell receptor (beta chain) was sequenced for a study of spatial heterogeneity in lung cancer. As for time point: sample taken at primary tumor resection. Whole RNA obtained from tumor, nontumor lung or frozen PBMC underwent sequencing without sorting. The CDR3 runs to 19 residues. In germline, CDR1 is SEHNR, CDR2 FQNEAQ (reference sequence). V was shortened by 5 bases and J by 0 bases, with 23 bases between the two germline ends. This clonotype was seen at least ten times. TCRdb ran MiXCR on the 5' RACE reads and lists one entry per CDR3 protein. The sample yields about 17,000 distinct CDR3 sequences, about a fifth seen once.

The chain is built from TRBV7-9 and TRBJ2-4; no definite D call. The starting material was PBMCs, obtained at surgery. This clonotype was sampled from a female donor with early-stage non-small cell lung cancer. The CDR3: CASSPRDGVDHEAKNIQYF. Here the CDR3 DNA reads TGTGCCAGCAGCCCTAGGGATGGGGTTGACCACGAAGCCAAAAACATTCAGTACTTC.